This T cell receptor beta chain was captured in a study of control samples from healthy donors and cancer patients. CDR3 length equals 12 residues. V was shortened by 6 bases and J by 2 bases, with 5 bases between the two germline ends. Repertoires were generated with immunoSEQ multiplex PCR, while TCRdb's copy carries only in-frame clones and drops some. The data contain about 83,000 clones, around 91% of them singletons. J is TRBJ1-5 and V is TRBV12-3 or TRBV12-4; D call uncertain. The sequence derives from a man aged 50 or older in good health. Material: blood. The CDR3 DNA follows: TGTGCCAGCAGCCAGGGCAATCAGCCCCAGCATTTT. Encoded protein: CASSQGNQPQHF.